These 2 T cell receptor beta chains share one sample of origin, sequenced in a study of CD8 T cells in Susac syndrome (dated by TCRdb to about 2019). Libraries were prepared through the immunoSEQ multiplex PCR assay. RNA was extracted with the RNeasy kit and about 0.5 to 1 ug was reverse transcribed using random hexamers. TCRdb's own reprocessing of the public reads used fastp at Q25 and MiXCR and kept productive beta chains. Entries that share a CDR3 protein sequence are merged under the most common genes and DNA. The sample data list 150,000 to 200,000 distinct CDR3 sequences, and about 90% of these were observed just once. The top ten hold 0.08% of the sample. Sequenced sample: CD4+ T cells from PBMCs. All receptors derive from a human donor in good health.

The genes are TRBV6-2 or TRBV6-3 and TRBJ1-1; D is unclear. The CDR3 runs to 11 residues. Germline lookup yields CDR1 MNHEY and CDR2 SVGEGT. Trimming removed 7 bases at V and 8 bases at J, with 11 bases between. CDR3 protein: CASKLYGEAFF. The CDR3 DNA is TGTGCCAGCAAACTTTATGGAGAAGCTTTCTTT.

This chain uses TRBV5-8 with TRBJ2-3; no firm D call. Trimming stripped 2 bases from V and 2 bases from J, with 12 bases between. Germline V gene data show CDR1 as SGHTS and CDR2 as YDEGEE. The CDR3 length is 15 residues. In DNA, the CDR3 is TGTGCCAGCAGCTTCGGTCTGGTCCCCACAGATACGCAGTATTTT. This codes for CASSFGLVPTDTQYF.